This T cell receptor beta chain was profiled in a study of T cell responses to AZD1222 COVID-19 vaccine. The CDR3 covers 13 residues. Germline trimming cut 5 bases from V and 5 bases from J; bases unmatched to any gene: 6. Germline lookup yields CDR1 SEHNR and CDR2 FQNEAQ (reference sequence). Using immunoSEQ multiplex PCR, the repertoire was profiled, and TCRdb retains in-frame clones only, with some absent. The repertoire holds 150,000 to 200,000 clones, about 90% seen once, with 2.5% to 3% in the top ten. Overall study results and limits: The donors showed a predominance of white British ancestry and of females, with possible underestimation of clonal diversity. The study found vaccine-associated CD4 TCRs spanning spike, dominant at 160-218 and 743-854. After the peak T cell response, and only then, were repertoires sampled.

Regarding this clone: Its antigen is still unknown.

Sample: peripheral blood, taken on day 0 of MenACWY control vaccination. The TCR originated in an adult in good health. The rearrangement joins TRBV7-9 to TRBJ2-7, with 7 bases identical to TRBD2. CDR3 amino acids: CASSGWGGDEQYF. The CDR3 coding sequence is TGTGCCAGCAGCGGCTGGGGAGGGGACGAGCAGTACTTC. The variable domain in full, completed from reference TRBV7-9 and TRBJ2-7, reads DTGVSQNPRHKITKRGQNVTFRCDPISEHNRLYWYRQTLGQGPEFLTYFQNEAQLEKSRLLSDRFSAERPKGSFSTLEIQRTEQGDSAMYLCASSGWGGDEQYFGPGTRLTVT.